This T cell receptor (beta chain) was found in a study of T-cell memory formation after mild COVID-19. For the study at large: Largely, TCR clusters stayed within a single donor.

TCRdb called the 5' RACE reads again in MiXCR, with one record for every CDR3 protein. The sample lists roughly 600,000 distinct CDR3 sequences, 18% occurring once. The CDR3 is 15 amino acids. Germline V gives CDR1 SGHRS, CDR2 YFSETQ. The junction had 5 bases not matched to a gene; V was cut back by 0 bases and J by 3 bases. This clonotype has only a few counts. Sequencing used PBMCs or a T cell subset sorted from them (not recorded which). The chain recombines TRBV5-1 with TRBJ1-2; TRBD1 aligns across 7 bases. This receptor was taken from an adult woman who had mild COVID-19 (a few samples of this study predate the infection). Cell type and time point are not known. CDR3 DNA sequence: TGCGCCAGCAGCTTGGCGGGACAGACAGACTATGGCTACACCTTC. It translates to CASSLAGQTDYGYTF.